The entry below describes one T cell receptor beta chain. The sample is drawn from a study of OX40 agonist ivuxolimab in advanced cancers. Overall study context: As their treatment, patients were administered ivuxolimab, an agonistic anti-OX40 (CD134) antibody.

People who had autoimmune disease history or systemic immunosuppression were excluded. This table comes from immunoSEQ multiplex PCR, and its TCRdb copy is limited to in-frame clones, with some not included. The sample yields tens of thousands of clones, roughly nine tenths seen once. This CDR3 comprises 17 residues. The germline V and J ends were trimmed by 0 bases and 0 bases, with 13 bases remaining between them. The germline CDR1 and CDR2 sequences are SGDLS and YYNGEE. The clonotype was recovered from an adult with an advanced solid tumor such as melanoma, head and neck, liver or kidney cancer. The input for sequencing was CD4+ or CD8+ T cells sorted from blood, taken in a trial of the OX40 agonist ivuxolimab. The rearrangement uses TRBV9 and TRBJ1-3; no firm D call. The CDR3 reads CASSVDGESSSGNTIYF. The CDR3 coding sequence is TGTGCCAGCAGCGTAGACGGAGAGTCCTCCTCTGGAAACACCATATATTTT. Full variable domain (missing parts from reference TRBV9 and TRBJ1-3): DSGVTQTPKHLITATGQRVTLRCSPRSGDLSVYWYQQSLDQGLQFLIQYYNGEERAKGNILERFSAQQFPDLHSELNLSSLELGDSALYFCASSVDGESSSGNTIYFGEGSWLTVV.